These T cell receptor beta chains were read from a single sample in a study of blood T cell repertoires in COVID-19. Assay: immunoSEQ multiplex PCR; the TCRdb copy retains only in-frame clones and omits some. The repertoire holds some 230,000 clones, with about 85% as singletons. Input material: peripheral blood. Receptor source: a man aged 35 to 55 with acute or convalescent COVID-19. CDR3s include the opening cysteine and the closing phenylalanine or tryptophan. A D gene is named only where the DNA matches it firmly. Clone size, where shown, is once, few, many, or a class for clones that have expanded.

abundance	v_gene	d_gene	j_gene	CDR3nt	CDR3aa
.	TRBV7-2	.	TRBJ2-7	TGTGCCAGCAGCTTAGTAGGGGGAGCCAGCTACGAGCAGTACTTC	CASSLVGGASYEQYF
.	TRBV9	TRBD1	TRBJ1-2	TGTGCCAGCAGCGTAGCCGGCAGGGGGATCTATGGCTACACCTTC	CASSVAGRGIYGYTF
.	TRBV6-6	TRBD2	TRBJ2-5	TGTGCCAGCAGTTACGGTGGGGAGGGGTCCCAGTACTTC	CASSYGGEGSQYF
.	TRBV6-5	.	TRBJ2-7	TGTGCCAGCAGTTACTCGCCGGAGAGCTCCTACGAGCAGTACTTC	CASSYSPESSYEQYF
.	TRBV6-5	.	TRBJ2-3	TGTGCCGTGGAGGGTAGCACAGATACGCAGTATTTT	CAVEGSTDTQYF
.	TRBV27	.	TRBJ2-5	TGTGCCAGCAGTTCCCGTAGACACACCCAAGAGACCCAGTACTTC	CASSSRRHTQETQYF
.	TRBV27	.	TRBJ1-2	TGTGCCAGCAGTAACGCCTCGAGAACGTATGGCTACACCTTC	CASSNASRTYGYTF
.	TRBV30	.	TRBJ2-1	TGTGCCTGGAGTGTAGCTGAGTACAATGAGCAGTTCTTC	CAWSVAEYNEQFF
once	TRBV24-1	TRBD1	TRBJ1-4	TGTGCCACCAGTGAACCGGGACAGGGTACTAATGAAAAACTGTTTTTT	CATSEPGQGTNEKLFF
.	TRBV19	.	TRBJ2-7	TGTGCCAGTAGGATACAAGGTTCTAGCGCAGTTTCGGGCGAGCAGTACTTC	CASRIQGSSAVSGEQYF
.	TRBV5-1	.	TRBJ2-3	TGCGCCAGCAGCTTGGGGCGGGGAGCCAGCACAGATACGCAGTATTTT	CASSLGRGASTDTQYF
.	TRBV2	.	TRBJ2-2	TGTGCCAGCAGGGCAAGGGGGACCGGGGAGCTGTTTTTT	CASRARGTGELFF
once	TRBV9	TRBD1	TRBJ1-2	TGTGCCAGCAGCGTAGTCAGGGGGCAAGGCTACACCTTC	CASSVVRGQGYTF
.	TRBV10-3	.	TRBJ1-2	TGTGCCATCAGTGAGACAATTACCCACTATGGCTACACCTTC	CAISETITHYGYTF
once	TRBV11-2	.	TRBJ1-4	TGTGCCAGCAGTCCCGGGTCAACCTTGTGGACTAATGAAAAACTGTTTTTT	CASSPGSTLWTNEKLFF
.	TRBV18	TRBD2	TRBJ2-3	TGTGCCAGCTCACCAGGGTTGCTAAGCGGGGGGCCTGGCACAGATACGCAGTATTTT	CASSPGLLSGGPGTDTQYF
.	TRBV30	.	TRBJ2-2	TGTGCCTGGAGTGGGTTCATAGTCAGGGAGCTGTTTTTT	CAWSGFIVRELFF
.	TRBV6-6	TRBD1	TRBJ1-3	TGTGCCAGCAGTTCGGACAGGGCTGGAAACACCATATATTTT	CASSSDRAGNTIYF
.	TRBV7-9	.	TRBJ1-1	TGTGCCAGCAGCTTAGAGGCGGGGGAGACTGAAGCTTTCTTT	CASSLEAGETEAFF
.	TRBV2	TRBD1	TRBJ2-5	TGTGCCAGCATACAGGGGATGGGTGAGCAAGAGACCCAGTACTTC	CASIQGMGEQETQYF
.	TRBV27	TRBD2	TRBJ2-2	TGTGCCAGCAGTTCCCAGACTAGCGATTACACCGGGGAGCTGTTTTTT	CASSSQTSDYTGELFF
.	TRBV15	.	TRBJ2-7	TGTGCCACCAGCAGAGATCATTACAATTCCCCCTCCTACGAGCAGTACTTC	CATSRDHYNSPSYEQYF
.	TRBV7-3	.	TRBJ1-1	TGTGCCAGCAGCTTAGACTCTCCATTGAACACTGAAGCTTTCTTT	CASSLDSPLNTEAFF
.	TRBV5-4	.	TRBJ1-3	TGTGCCAGCAGCTTGGACAGGGTGCCAAACACCATATATTTT	CASSLDRVPNTIYF
.	TRBV19	TRBD1	TRBJ1-2	TGTGCCAGTAAAGCGACAGGGCTCTGGGGCTACACCTTC	CASKATGLWGYTF
.	TRBV6-5	TRBD1	TRBJ1-6	TGTGCCAGTCAACAGGGGCAGTATTCACCCCTCCACTTT	CASQQGQYSPLHF
.	TRBV6-5	.	TRBJ1-1	TGTGCCAGCAGTCAAAGGACTGCGAACACTGAAGCTTTCTTT	CASSQRTANTEAFF